A single sample is the source of the 9 T cell receptor beta chains below, sequenced in a study of T cells in Graves' hyperthyroidism and ophthalmopathy (dated by TCRdb to between 2018 and 2020). The library was produced with multiplex PCR. Sequencing used an Illumina HiSeq 2000. Amplification of TCR beta CDR3 regions was carried out from RNA transcripts. A first-round RT-PCR of the TCR CDR3 used the HTBI primer set with the Qiagen OneStep RT-PCR kit. TCRdb reanalyzed the raw reads on its own, using fastp at Q25 for trimming and MiXCR for clone calling, and kept in-frame beta chains. Every distinct CDR3 protein forms one entry, paired with its most common genes and DNA. The sample table shows about 340,000 distinct CDR3 sequences, and 15% to 20% are seen once. The biggest ten clones account for approximately 54% of the sample. The sample taken for sequencing was blood. Receptors were obtained from a woman between 50 and 59 years old with Graves' hyperthyroidism.

This clonotype was counted ten times or more. V and J are TRBV30 and TRBJ2-5; the D is unclear. V dropped 0 bases and J dropped 2 bases, with 7 bases sitting between them. The germline V gene encodes CDR1 GTSNPN and CDR2 SVGIG (reference sequence). The CDR3 has 13 amino acids. The DNA for the CDR3 is TGTGCCTGGAGTGTATCTATACAAGAGACCCAGTACTTC. Its translation is CAWSVSIQETQYF.

The table lists this clonotype with many counts. The V gene is TRBV3-1, the J gene TRBJ2-1; 8 nucleotides agree with TRBD2. Germline trimming cut 4 bases from V and 10 bases from J; bases unmatched to any gene: 3. The length of the CDR3 is 12 residues. Per germline, CDR1 LGHDT and CDR2 YNNKEL (reference sequence). The CDR3 DNA sequence: TGTGCCAGCAGCCGTGGACTAGCAGAGCAGTTCTTC. Its protein product is CASSRGLAEQFF.

This clonotype was counted ten times or more. The CDR3, as DNA: TGTGCCAGCAGCTTAACAGGGGTTTTAGATACGCAGTATTTT. Translation gives CASSLTGVLDTQYF. The chain employs TRBV11-2 and TRBJ2-3, with TRBD1 matching 7 bases. The CDR3 totals 14 residues. V lost 2 bases to trimming and J lost 5 bases; unmatched junction nucleotides: 4. CDR1 is SGHAT, CDR2 FQNNGV, per germline.

There are a few counts of this clonotype. The chain links TRBV6-1 to TRBJ1-2, with TRBD1 matching over 7 bases. Germline CDR1 MNHNS, CDR2 SASEGT. The CDR3 sequence is 14 residues long. Unmatched junction bases numbered 9, after V lost 6 bases and J lost 5 bases. CDR3 coding DNA: TGTGCCAGCAGCCGGGACAGTTTTCTTTATGGCTACACCTTC. It codes for CASSRDSFLYGYTF.

Points on this clonotype: This could be a read error, since a much larger clone is one nucleotide away. The missing conserved phenylalanine or tryptophan at the end of this CDR3 makes a read error likely. The chain has TRBV5-1 and TRBJ1-2; the D is unclear. Trimming cost V 1 base and J 5 bases, with 12 bases left between them. The CDR3 consists of 14 residues. Germline CDR1 and CDR2: SGHRS and YFSETQ. CDR3 residues: CASSLRRDRYGYTI. The CDR3 nucleotides read TGCGCCAGCAGCTTGAGGAGGGATAGGTATGGCTACACCATC.

This clonotype was detected ten times or more. The chain carries TRBV3-1 and TRBJ2-5; D gene uncertain. Deletions cut 4 bases from V and 1 base from J, with 13 bases between. The CDR3 spans 15 residues. Germline V gene lookup returns CDR1 LGHDT and CDR2 YNNKEL (reference sequence). CDR3 nucleotides: TGTGCCAGCAGCCCGCGGAACACCCTCCAAGAGACCCAGTACTTC. Its protein product is CASSPRNTLQETQYF.

This clonotype was counted between two and nine times. A much larger clone differs from this one at a single base, so this may be a read error. This chain connects TRBV5-1 to TRBJ2-5; D perhaps matches TRBD2 (6 bases). Germline assignment: CDR1 SGHRS and CDR2 YFSETQ. The CDR3 totals 18 residues. In nucleotides, the CDR3 is TGCGCCAGCAGCTTGGCTCCGGGAGCGGGCGGCTACCAAGGGACCCAGTACTTC. Translating gives CASSLAPGAGGYQGTQYF.

This clonotype has only a few counts. The rearrangement links TRBV7-2 to TRBJ2-5; D gene ambiguous. Germline values: CDR1 SGHTA, CDR2 FQGNSA. With 8 bases removed from V and 2 bases from J, the gap between germline ends came to 12 bases. This CDR3 is 13 amino acids long. This chain's CDR3 is CASADSPQETQYF. DNA for the CDR3: TGTGCCAGCGCGGATTCCCCGCAAGAGACCCAGTACTTC.

This clonotype was seen only a few times. The chain recombines TRBV6-1 with TRBJ2-5, with TRBD1 identical over 7 bases. This CDR3 has 19 residues. J was trimmed by 2 bases and V by 1 base; bases with no gene match: 16. The germline V gene encodes CDR1 MNHNS and CDR2 SASEGT. CDR3 in amino acids: CASSEVSVKGQALQETQYF. DNA for the CDR3: TGTGCCAGCAGTGAAGTGTCCGTAAAAGGACAGGCCTTGCAAGAGACCCAGTACTTC.